Given below is one T cell receptor (beta chain) in context. V lost 0 bases and J lost 1, with 19 bases in between. The CDR3 spans 18 residues. CDR1 is SGHRS and CDR2 is YFSETQ in the germline V gene. The sample belongs to a study of shared T cell receptors in the human thymus. Using immunoSEQ multiplex PCR, the repertoire was profiled, and TCRdb retains in-frame clones only, with some absent. Among 720,000 or so clones listed, approximately 83% were seen once. This sample also appeared in a second study, on human thymus T cells. That work adds: Having corrective surgery for congenital heart defects, healthy Finnish infants were the ones who donated. Corrective heart surgery yielded the resections from which the thymus tissue came. V and J genes seemed to be used with bias in thymic and blood repertoires. Thymic repertoires of unrelated individuals were reported in related research to overlap highly.

The rearrangement uses TRBV5-1 and TRBJ1-1; perhaps TRBD1 as D (6 bases). The sequence came from a girl under three years old with a congenital heart defect. Sequencing used thymocytes. The CDR3: CASSLVLRTTGPNTEAFF. Here the CDR3 DNA reads TGCGCCAGCAGCTTGGTACTCCGAACCACAGGGCCGAACACTGAAGCTTTCTTT.